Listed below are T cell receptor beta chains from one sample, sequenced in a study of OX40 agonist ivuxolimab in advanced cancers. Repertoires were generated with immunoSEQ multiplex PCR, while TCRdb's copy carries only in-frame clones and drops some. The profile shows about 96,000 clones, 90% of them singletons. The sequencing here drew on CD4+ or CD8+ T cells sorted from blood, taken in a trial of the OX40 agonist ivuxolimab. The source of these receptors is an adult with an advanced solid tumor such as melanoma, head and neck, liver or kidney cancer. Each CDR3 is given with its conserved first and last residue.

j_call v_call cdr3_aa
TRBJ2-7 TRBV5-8 CASSGGGHTYEQYF
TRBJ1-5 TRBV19 CASSIERQPYQPQHF
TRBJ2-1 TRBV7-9 CASSPTRGGGNNEQFF
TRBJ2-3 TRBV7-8 CASSTRLAGMDTQYF
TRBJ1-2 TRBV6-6 CASRRTGDNYGYTF
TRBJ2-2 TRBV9 CASSATGGTNTGELFF
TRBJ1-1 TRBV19 CASGDSNTEAFF
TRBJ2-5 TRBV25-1 CASHSNRGGGETQYF
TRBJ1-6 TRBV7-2 CAVGTGANSPLHF
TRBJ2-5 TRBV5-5 CASSPPHSGETQYF
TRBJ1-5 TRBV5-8 CASSSRTRTVNQPQHF
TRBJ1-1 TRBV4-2 CASSQETGNTEAFF
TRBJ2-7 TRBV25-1 CASSEYRPGVRGKQYF
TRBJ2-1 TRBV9 CASSVALRPGGDSNEQFF
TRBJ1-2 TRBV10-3 CAISGQETSNYGYTF
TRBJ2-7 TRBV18 CASSSLAGGAYEQYF
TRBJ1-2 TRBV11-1 CASSAGRRTGGYGYTF
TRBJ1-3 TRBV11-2 CASSFLQGAGGNTIYF
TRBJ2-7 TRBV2 CAGGGSRYEQYF
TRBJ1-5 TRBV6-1 CASSGQGAYQPQHF
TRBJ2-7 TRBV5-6 CASSLVVATPSEQYF
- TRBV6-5 CASSYSMGLVVEQYF
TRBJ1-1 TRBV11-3 CASSPTRNTEAFF
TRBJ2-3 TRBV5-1 CASSLDPGSTDTQYF
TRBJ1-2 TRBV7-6 CASSPGTQVRYGYTF
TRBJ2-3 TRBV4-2 CASSQETSGRAGDTQYF
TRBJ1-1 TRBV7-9 CASSLEVNTEAFF
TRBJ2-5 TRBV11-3 CASSLYGGRAQETQYF
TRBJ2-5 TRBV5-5 CASILGLALETQYF
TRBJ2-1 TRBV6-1 CASSEAGLGGEPFF
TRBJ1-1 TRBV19 CASSPGQAMNTEAFF
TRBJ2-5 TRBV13 CASSLTSGNQETQYF
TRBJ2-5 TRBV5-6 CASSLAFSSGKEETQYF
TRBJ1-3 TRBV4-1 CASSQDTGRLDTIYF
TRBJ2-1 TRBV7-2 CASSLSAAGGFNEQFF
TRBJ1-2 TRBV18 CASSPRDTWTYGYTF
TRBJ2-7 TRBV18 CASSSGHDATYEQYF
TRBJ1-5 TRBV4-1 CASSQVGTGYQPQHF
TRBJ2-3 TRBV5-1 CASSLEGSGADTQYF
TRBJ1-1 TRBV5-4 CASSPIQGYTEAFF
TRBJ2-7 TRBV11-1 CASSFGGRTEQYF
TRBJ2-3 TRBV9 CASSVGGGPSTDTQYF